The 22 T cell receptor beta chains reported below all come from one sample, sequenced in a study of T cell repertoires in cytomegalovirus infection. Their recognized antigens are unknown. TCRdb ran MiXCR on the reads and lists one entry per CDR3 protein. The repertoire holds 300,000 to 400,000 distinct CDR3 sequences, with approximately 25% as singletons. The specimen comprised cultured PBMCs, sampled from culture after CMV antigen stimulation. The origin of the receptors is a human donor in good health (CMV status not recorded). Some clones in this sample may be carry-over from other donors' samples.

This clonotype was seen more than once but under ten times. The chain links TRBV9 to TRBJ1-1; D not resolved. The germline V and J ends were trimmed by 3 bases and 3 bases, with 9 bases remaining between them. Germline values: CDR1 SGDLS, CDR2 YYNGEE. The CDR3 totals 13 residues. The CDR3 loop reads CASSGDTHTEAFF. The CDR3, as DNA: TGTGCCAGCAGCGGCGACACCCACACTGAAGCTTTCTTT.

The genes are TRBV11-2 and TRBJ2-7; 9 positions agree with TRBD1. This CDR3 is 12 amino acids long. The trim removed 7 bases at V and 5 bases at J, leaving 3 bases unmatched. Germline V gene data show CDR1 as SGHAT and CDR2 as FQNNGV. The CDR3 DNA sequence: TGTGCCAGCAAGACAGGGGGGCACGAGCAGTACTTC. Its protein product is CASKTGGHEQYF.

This clonotype was seen a handful of times. V is TRBV28 and J is TRBJ1-2; a possible D gene is TRBD1 (5 bases). V was shortened by 3 bases and J by 5 bases, with 19 bases between the two germline ends. Germline loops: CDR1 MDHEN, CDR2 SYDVKM. The CDR3 is 16 residues long. CDR3 region: CASSFSGNTGGYGYTF. The CDR3 DNA follows: TGTGCCAGCAGTTTTTCGGGGAATACAGGAGGGTATGGCTACACCTTC.

This clonotype was picked up many times. The gene calls are TRBV7-2 and TRBJ2-5; D perhaps matches TRBD1 (6 bases). The CDR3 length is 14 residues. V was clipped by 4 bases and J by 1 base, with 10 bases between them. Per germline, CDR1 SGHTA and CDR2 FQGNSA. DNA for the CDR3: TGTGCCAGCAGCTCAGGGGTGGGCCAAGAGACCCAGTACTTC. Its protein product is CASSSGVGQETQYF. The whole variable domain, remainder taken from reference TRBV7-2 and TRBJ2-5, is GAGVSQSPSNKVTEKGKDVELRCDPISGHTALYWYRQSLGQGLEFLIYFQGNSAPDKSGLPSDRFSAERTGGSVSTLTIQRTQQEDSAVYLCASSSGVGQETQYFGPGTRLLVL.

Many counts were recorded for this clonotype. J is TRBJ2-7 and V is TRBV7-9; the D is unclear. CDR1 SEHNR and CDR2 FQNEAQ come from the germline V gene (reference sequence). V lost 6 bases and J 1 base, leaving 19 bases between the germline ends. The CDR3 extends over 16 amino acids. The CDR3 nucleotides read TGTGCCAGCAGATACTTCTTGCCACTTTGGTCCTACGAGCAGTACGTC. This codes for CASRYFLPLWSYEQYV.

V usage is TRBV19 and J usage is TRBJ1-5; D remains ambiguous. V lost 5 bases and J 11 bases, leaving 16 bases between the germline ends. The CDR3 totals 13 residues. Looked up from germline, CDR1 is LNHDA and CDR2 is SQIVND (reference sequence). In DNA form, the CDR3 reads TGTGCCAGTAGTTTGGCAAGCCCTCGGGCCCAGCATTTT. It is translated as CASSLASPRAQHF.

This clonotype was observed many times. J is TRBJ1-1 and V is TRBV7-2; 8 bases are shared with TRBD1. Germline trimming cut 0 bases from V and 10 bases from J; bases unmatched to any gene: 4. CDR3 length: 13 amino acids. Germline loops: CDR1 SGHTA, CDR2 FQGNSA. CDR3 coding DNA: TGTGCCAGCAGCTTAGCGGGACAGGTGGCAGCTTTCTTT. Protein: CASSLAGQVAAFF.

This clonotype was counted a single time. CDR3 sequence (DNA): TGCAGCGTGGGGCCCGGGGTCTATGGCTACACCTTC. It codes for CSVGPGVYGYTF. V usage is TRBV29-1 and J usage is TRBJ1-2; TRBD1 is a possible D gene (5 bases). The CDR3 has 12 amino acids. Germline loops: CDR1 SQVTM, CDR2 ANQGSEA. Trimming took 6 bases from V and 4 from J, leaving 12 bases between them.

This clonotype appeared a few times. The chain is built from TRBV4-3 and TRBJ2-1; D unresolved. Trimming shortened V by 4 bases and J by 10 bases, and 14 bases separated the two germline ends. Germline V CDR1 and CDR2: LGHNA, YSLEER. The CDR3 covers 13 residues. This CDR3 is CASSRTRMGEQFF. The DNA for the CDR3 is TGCGCCAGCAGCCGGACGAGGATGGGCGAGCAGTTCTTC.

This clonotype was seen a few times. The genes are TRBV2 and TRBJ1-6; D may be TRBD1 (6 bases). CDR3 length equals 14 residues. Germline CDR1 reads SNHLY; CDR2 reads FYNNEI. V was trimmed by 2 bases and J by 7 bases, leaving 9 bases between them. The CDR3 nucleotides read TGTGCCAGCAGTGAATCCAGGGGAAATTCACCCCTCCACTTT. Its translation: CASSESRGNSPLHF.

This clonotype was recorded a few times. This rearrangement joins TRBV7-2 to TRBJ2-3; D perhaps matches TRBD2 (5 bases). This CDR3 contains 15 residues. Trimming removed 5 bases at V and 5 bases at J, with 17 bases between. Germline lookup yields CDR1 SGHTA and CDR2 FQGNSA. The CDR3 loop is CASSRAGPGIDTQYF. The CDR3 region has the DNA TGTGCCAGCAGCCGCGCGGGCCCGGGAATAGATACGCAGTATTTT.

J is TRBJ2-3 and V is TRBV6-6; no definite D call. Germline V gene sequence: CDR1 MNHNY, CDR2 SVGAGI (reference sequence). This CDR3 has 15 residues. V was clipped by 2 bases and J by 0 bases, with 9 bases between them. CDR3: CASSYGVESTDTQYF. In DNA form, the CDR3 reads TGTGCCAGCAGTTACGGAGTAGAGAGCACAGATACGCAGTATTTT.

The rearrangement joins TRBV9 to TRBJ2-1; 7 nucleotides agree with TRBD2. CDR3 length equals 12 residues. Per the germline V gene, CDR1 is SGDLS and CDR2 is YYNGEE. With V trimmed by 8 bases and J by 2 bases, 1 base remained unmatched. DNA for the CDR3: TGTGCCAGTGGGGGGGCCTACAATGAGCAGTTCTTC. Encoded protein: CASGGAYNEQFF.

This clonotype was counted many times. The chain joins TRBV7-2 to TRBJ2-1, with D perhaps TRBD2 (6 bases). The CDR3 is made up of 14 amino acids. V was pared by 5 bases and J by 5 bases, with 13 bases between. The germline CDR1 and CDR2 sequences are SGHTA and FQGNSA. CDR3 region: CASSPRRAHNEQFF. Here the CDR3 DNA reads TGTGCCAGCAGCCCTCGGAGGGCTCACAATGAGCAGTTCTTC.

CDR3 amino acids: CASSLEGQTYEQYF. In DNA form, the CDR3 reads TGTGCCAGCAGCTTAGAAGGCCAGACCTACGAGCAGTACTTC. The chain is built from TRBV11-3 and TRBJ2-7; D not certain. The germline gives CDR1 SGHNT, CDR2 YENEEA. Trimming removed 0 bases from V and 2 bases from J, with 8 bases in between. This CDR3 region has 14 residues. Full variable domain (missing parts from reference TRBV11-3 and TRBJ2-7): EAGVVQSPRYKIIEKKQPVAFWCNPISGHNTLYWYLQNLGQGPELLIRYENEEAVDDSQLPKDRFSAERLKGVDSTLKIQPAELGDSAVYLCASSLEGQTYEQYFGPGTRLTVT.

This clonotype was seen more than once but under ten times. The chain uses TRBV27 and TRBJ2-7; 7 positions match TRBD1. Germline V gene lookup returns CDR1 MNHEY and CDR2 SMNVEV (reference sequence). The CDR3 sequence is 14 residues long. Losses at the gene ends were 4 bases for V and 3 bases for J; bases not matched to a gene: 6. CDR3 region: CASSSGTVNYEQYF. The CDR3 coding sequence is TGTGCCAGCAGTTCCGGGACAGTCAACTACGAGCAGTACTTC.

The chain links TRBV14 to TRBJ2-7; 8 bases are shared with TRBD1. The CDR3 totals 15 residues. Germline V gene lookup returns CDR1 SGHDN and CDR2 FVKESK. After removal of 2 bases from V and 3 bases from J, the junction contained 6 bases not matched to a gene. CDR3 nucleotides: TGTGCCAGCAGCCAACGAGGGACAGGACACTACGAGCAGTACTTC. As protein: CASSQRGTGHYEQYF. Complete variable domain (other parts from reference TRBV14 and TRBJ2-7): EAGVTQFPSHSVIEKGQTVTLRCDPISGHDNLYWYRRVMGKEIKFLLHFVKESKQDESGMPNNRFLAERTGGTYSTLKVQPAELEDSGVYFCASSQRGTGHYEQYFGPGTRLTVT.

This clonotype was picked up a small number of times. The chain joins TRBV20-1 to TRBJ2-5; 8 positions match TRBD2. The V gene's germline CDR1 is DFQATT and CDR2 SNEGSKA (reference sequence). The CDR3 spans 15 residues. V was clipped by 2 bases and J by 5 bases; unmatched bases: 10. CDR3 residues: CSARSGGPGLETQYF. The CDR3, as DNA: TGCAGTGCTAGAAGCGGGGGACCTGGATTGGAGACCCAGTACTTC.

This clonotype was observed a handful of times. This sequence joins TRBV20-1 and TRBJ2-7; 9 nucleotides match TRBD1. Losses at the gene ends were 6 bases for V and 2 bases for J; bases not matched to a gene: 5. This CDR3 contains 13 residues. CDR1 and CDR2 (germline): DFQATT, SNEGSKA (reference sequence). CDR3 bases: TGCAGTGCGAGCCGGGACAGGGCCTACGAGCAGTACTTC. Translation gives CSASRDRAYEQYF.

The rearrangement links TRBV4-2 to TRBJ2-1; 14 positions agree with TRBD2. CDR1 is LGHNA, CDR2 YNFKEQ, per germline. The length of the CDR3 is 21 residues. Trimming cost V 0 bases and J 3 bases; bases outside gene matches: 13. The CDR3 DNA reads TGTGCCAGCAGCCAAGATTGGTCGGGACTAGCGGGAGTAGGTTTCTACAATGAGCAGTTCTTC. Its protein is CASSQDWSGLAGVGFYNEQFF.

This clonotype was counted only a few times. The chain couples TRBV5-5 to TRBJ1-6, with D unclear. This CDR3 region has 14 residues. Per the germline V gene, CDR1 is SGHKS and CDR2 is YYEKEE (reference sequence). The V and J ends lost 1 base and 7 bases respectively, with 9 bases between them. The CDR3 DNA is TGTGCCAGCAGCTTGTCCAGAGGAAATTCACCCCTCCACTTT. It translates to CASSLSRGNSPLHF.

The rearrangement links TRBV4-1 to TRBJ2-7; D possibly corresponds to TRBD1 (5 bases). The germline V and J ends were trimmed by 5 bases and 9 bases, with 23 bases remaining between them. Germline lookup yields CDR1 MGHRA and CDR2 YSYEKL. CDR3 length: 15 residues. In nucleotides, the CDR3 is TGCGCCAGCAGCACTCTTGGGGCACTCCGCGCGGTGCAGTACTTC. Translating gives CASSTLGALRAVQYF.